These 20 T cell receptor beta chains were sequenced from one sample in a study of shared clonotypes between healthy human individuals. Sequencing used immunoSEQ multiplex PCR; TCRdb keeps in-frame clones, though not all of them. The sample has 800,000 to 950,000 clones; about 96% are singletons. The naive CD8 fraction comprised CD45RO-negative cells positively selected for CCR7 and excluded terminally differentiated effector memory CD45RA+ cells. Sequencing input: naive CD8+ T cells sorted from blood. These receptor sequences come from a man aged 30-40 years in good health.

V usage is TRBV29-1 and J usage is TRBJ2-7, with 8 bases lining up with TRBD1. The length of the CDR3 is 14 residues. Trimming cost V 6 bases and J 3 bases; bases outside gene matches: 10. Germline V gene sequence: CDR1 SQVTM, CDR2 ANQGSEA. Here the CDR3 reads CSVLAETGDYEQYF. For the CDR3, the DNA is TGCAGCGTCCTAGCCGAGACAGGGGACTACGAGCAGTACTTC.

This chain joins TRBV11-2 and TRBJ2-6; D ambiguous. CDR3 length: 12 amino acids. Trimming cost V 1 base and J 5 bases, with 0 bases left between them. The V gene's germline CDR1 is SGHAT and CDR2 FQNNGV. CDR3: CASSLGANVLTF. The CDR3 bases are TGTGCCAGCAGCTTAGGGGCCAACGTCCTGACTTTC.

The V and J genes are TRBV7-6 and TRBJ2-7; possibly TRBD1 for D (5 bases). V was clipped by 5 bases and J by 0 bases, with 11 bases between them. CDR3 length equals 14 residues. The germline CDR1 and CDR2 sequences are SGHVS and FNYEAQ. CDR3 region: CASSIKGFSYEQYF. The CDR3 region has the DNA TGTGCCAGCAGCATAAAGGGGTTCTCCTACGAGCAGTACTTC.

J is TRBJ2-7 and V is TRBV7-2; a weak D match, TRBD1 (6 bases). From germline, CDR1 is SGHTA and CDR2 FQGNSA. This CDR3 is 14 amino acids long. V shed 5 bases and J shed 4 bases, with 15 bases lying between them. The CDR3 loop is CASSNGDRRYEQYF. The DNA for the CDR3 is TGTGCCAGCAGCAACGGAGACAGGAGATACGAGCAGTACTTC.

The V and J genes are TRBV4-3 and TRBJ1-4; no clear D. CDR1 and CDR2 (germline): LGHNA, YSLEER. This CDR3 has 16 residues. Trimming stripped 0 bases from V and 3 bases from J, with 11 bases between. For the CDR3, the DNA is TGCGCCAGCAGCCAAGATGGCGCCTTCGCTAATGAAAAACTGTTTTTT. The encoded protein is CASSQDGAFANEKLFF.

This CDR3 is CASSSTSGEQYF. In DNA form, the CDR3 reads TGCGCCAGCAGCAGCACGTCGGGCGAGCAGTACTTC. V gene TRBV4-1 combines with J gene TRBJ2-7, with D hard to call. The CDR3 totals 12 residues. V was shortened by 5 bases and J by 6 bases, with 11 bases between the two germline ends. Germline assignment: CDR1 MGHRA and CDR2 YSYEKL.

This chain joins TRBV7-2 and TRBJ2-1, with a tentative D call TRBD1 (5 bases). The CDR3 has 19 amino acids. Trimming took 3 bases from V and 0 from J, leaving 21 bases between them. Per the germline V gene, CDR1 is SGHTA and CDR2 is FQGNSA. The CDR3 coding sequence is TGTGCCAGCAGCTTTGCGGCGCAGCAGGGCGGCTCCTCCTACAATGAGCAGTTCTTC. It yields the protein CASSFAAQQGGSSYNEQFF.

This clone was counted once. This chain links TRBV7-9 with TRBJ1-3, with TRBD1 identical over 8 bases. The V gene's germline CDR1 is SEHNR and CDR2 FQNEAQ (reference sequence). CDR3 length: 15 amino acids. Losses at the gene ends were 5 bases for V and 4 bases for J; bases not matched to a gene: 7. The chain's CDR3 is CASSLNRGKGNTIYF. The CDR3, as DNA: TGTGCCAGCAGCCTCAACAGGGGGAAAGGAAACACCATATATTTT.

The rearrangement joins TRBV4-1 to TRBJ2-7; D uncertain. Germline CDR1 and CDR2: MGHRA and YSYEKL. This CDR3 has 15 residues. With 3 bases removed from V and 3 bases from J, the gap between germline ends came to 15 bases. The CDR3 loop reads CASSHDTADLYEQYF. CDR3 nucleotides: TGCGCCAGCAGCCACGACACAGCAGACCTCTACGAGCAGTACTTC.

The chain uses TRBV7-3 and TRBJ2-7, with 9 bases lining up with TRBD2. The CDR3 has 15 amino acids. Germline V gene sequence: CDR1 SGHTA, CDR2 FQGTGA. Unmatched junction bases numbered 7, after V lost 1 base and J lost 6 bases. The CDR3 region is CASSLSGSGSSEQYF. The CDR3, as DNA: TGTGCCAGCAGCTTAAGTGGTAGCGGGAGCTCCGAGCAGTACTTC.

The rearrangement links TRBV27 to TRBJ1-5; 7 bases are a match to TRBD1. Germline V gene sequence: CDR1 MNHEY, CDR2 SMNVEV (reference sequence). V lost 5 bases and J lost 4; bases outside the gene matches: 8. The CDR3 extends over 15 amino acids. The DNA of the CDR3 is TGTGCCAGCAGTCCCAGGGACAGAACGAATCAGCCCCAGCATTTT. Its protein is CASSPRDRTNQPQHF.

The chain carries TRBV7-9 and TRBJ2-1; D unresolved. The CDR3 is made up of 15 amino acids. Trimming left V 5 bases short and J 4 bases short, with 15 bases between. Germline-derived CDR1 and CDR2 are SEHNR and FQNEAQ (reference sequence). The DNA of the CDR3 is TGTGCCAGCAGCCTTGCCCTCAGCCTATACAATGAGCAGTTCTTC. Translation gives CASSLALSLYNEQFF.

Concerning this clone: Other DNA sequences in the same sample also yield this CDR3. V gene TRBV29-1 combines with J gene TRBJ2-7; D is possibly TRBD1 (5 bases). CDR3 size: 11 residues. Deletions cut 3 bases from V and 3 bases from J, with 6 bases between. CDR1 is SQVTM and CDR2 is ANQGSEA in the germline V gene. CDR3 sequence (DNA): TGCAGCGTTGACCAGGGCTACGAGCAGTACTTC. This gives the protein CSVDQGYEQYF.

The rearrangement joins TRBV9 to TRBJ2-2, with D possibly being TRBD2 (6 bases). CDR1 SGDLS and CDR2 YYNGEE come from the germline V gene. V gave up 7 bases and J gave up 4 bases, with 11 bases separating them. The CDR3 sequence is 13 residues long. The CDR3 region has the DNA TGTGCCAGCGGAGGGCACATCACCGGGGAGCTGTTTTTT. Translated, it gives CASGGHITGELFF.

V is TRBV14 and J is TRBJ2-1, with 9 bases that match TRBD2. Germline lookup yields CDR1 SGHDN and CDR2 FVKESK. With 1 base clipped from V and 7 bases from J, the junction kept 5 bases outside the gene matches. The CDR3 runs 15 residues. CDR3 nucleotides: TGTGCCAGCAGCCAAGGGACTAGCGCTGGGAATGAGCAGTTCTTC. The encoded protein is CASSQGTSAGNEQFF.

The chain has TRBV18 and TRBJ1-2; tentative D call: TRBD1 (5 bases). Looked up from germline, CDR1 is KGHSH and CDR2 is LQKENI. This CDR3 spans 15 amino acids. Trimming removed 0 bases at V and 5 bases at J, with 13 bases between. The CDR3 here is CASSPPETDAYGYTF. The CDR3 DNA follows: TGTGCCAGCTCACCACCGGAGACAGATGCTTATGGCTACACCTTC.

V and J are TRBV30 and TRBJ1-3; 8 bases line up with TRBD1. In germline, CDR1 is GTSNPN, CDR2 SVGIG (reference sequence). The length of the CDR3 is 15 residues. V lost 7 bases to trimming and J lost 6 bases; unmatched junction nucleotides: 14. CDR3 sequence reads: CASKTGAYEENTIYF. The CDR3 nucleotides read TGTGCCTCTAAGACAGGGGCCTACGAAGAAAACACCATATATTTT.

The J gene is TRBJ2-7, the V gene TRBV7-9, with a possible D match to TRBD2 (6 bases). CDR3 length: 16 residues. Germline V gene data show CDR1 as SEHNR and CDR2 as FQNEAQ (reference sequence). The V end lost 5 bases, the J end lost 5 bases, and 22 bases lay between the germline ends. The chain's CDR3 is CASSPPRVGGSNEQYF. DNA of the CDR3: TGTGCCAGCAGCCCCCCGCGCGTTGGGGGGAGCAACGAGCAGTACTTC.

J is TRBJ2-2 and V is TRBV5-7; D unclear. TRBV5-7 qualifies as an ORF whose function is uncertain. Trimming cost V 4 bases and J 0 bases, with 16 bases left between them. This CDR3 has 17 amino acids. CDR3 in DNA: TGTGCCAGCAGCCCCTCCCCGACGGATCCGAACACCGGGGAGCTGTTTTTT. Its protein product is CASSPSPTDPNTGELFF.

The genes are TRBV5-1 and TRBJ2-7; 11 bases are shared with TRBD1. The CDR3 consists of 15 residues. Looked up from germline, CDR1 is SGHRS and CDR2 is YFSETQ. Germline trimming cut 4 bases from V and 4 bases from J; bases unmatched to any gene: 7. CDR3 loop: CASSTGQGAVYEQYF. The CDR3 DNA follows: TGCGCCAGCAGCACCGGACAGGGGGCGGTTTACGAGCAGTACTTC.